This T cell receptor (beta chain) was observed in a study of shared clonotypes between healthy human individuals. Study details: Plates per donor: three CD4 naive, three CD4 memory, two CD8 naive, one CD8 memory. General study findings and limits: Clonotype sharing across several donors was observed for around 4.5% of naive CD4 clonotypes.

Germline values: CDR1 SGHRS, CDR2 YFSETQ. V dropped 4 bases and J dropped 4 bases, with 18 bases sitting between them. The CDR3 is 16 amino acids. For this clone: As yet, its antigen is unknown.

Using immunoSEQ multiplex PCR, the repertoire was profiled, and TCRdb retains in-frame clones only, with some absent. The sample consists of 2 million to 2.5 million clones, over 85% of them appearing once. This receptor was obtained from a man between 18 and 29 years old in good health. Some clones in this sample may be carry-over from other donors' samples. The sample taken for sequencing was naive CD4+ T cells from PBMCs. Regarding subset: CD45RA+ positively selected. The chain joins TRBV5-1 to TRBJ2-1; weak D call: TRBD2 (7 bases). The CDR3 DNA reads as TGCGCCAGCAGCCCCGGGGGCGGGAGAGGATACAATGAGCAGTTCTTC. This translates into CASSPGGGRGYNEQFF.